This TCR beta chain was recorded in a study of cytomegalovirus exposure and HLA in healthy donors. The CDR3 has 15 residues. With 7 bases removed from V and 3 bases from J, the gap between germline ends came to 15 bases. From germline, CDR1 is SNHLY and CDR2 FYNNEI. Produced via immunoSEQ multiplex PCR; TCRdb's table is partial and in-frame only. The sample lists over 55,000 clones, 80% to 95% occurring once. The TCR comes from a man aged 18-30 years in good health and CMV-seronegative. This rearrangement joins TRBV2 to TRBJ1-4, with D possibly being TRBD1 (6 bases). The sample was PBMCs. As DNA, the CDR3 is TGTGCCAGCACCAAAAACAGGGCTGCTAATGAAAAACTGTTTTTT. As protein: CASTKNRAANEKLFF.